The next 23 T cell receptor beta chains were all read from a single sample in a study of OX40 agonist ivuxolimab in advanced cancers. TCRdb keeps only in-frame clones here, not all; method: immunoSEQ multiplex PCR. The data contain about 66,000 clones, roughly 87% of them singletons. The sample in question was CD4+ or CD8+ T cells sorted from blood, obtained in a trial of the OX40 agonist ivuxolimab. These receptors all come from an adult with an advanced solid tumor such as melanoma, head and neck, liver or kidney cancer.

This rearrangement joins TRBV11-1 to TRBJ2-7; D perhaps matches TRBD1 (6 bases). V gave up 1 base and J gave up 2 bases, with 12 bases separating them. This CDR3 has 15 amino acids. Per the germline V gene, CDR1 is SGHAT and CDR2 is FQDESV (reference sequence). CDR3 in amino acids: CASSLGGQGPYEQYF. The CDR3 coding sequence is TGTGCCAGCAGCTTAGGCGGTCAGGGGCCCTACGAGCAGTACTTC.

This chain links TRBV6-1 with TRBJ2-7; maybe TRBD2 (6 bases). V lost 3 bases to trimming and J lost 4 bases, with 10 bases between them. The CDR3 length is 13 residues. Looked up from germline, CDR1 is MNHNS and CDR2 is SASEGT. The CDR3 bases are TGTGCCAGCAGTGATGTGGGGAGGTACGAGCAGTACTTC. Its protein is CASSDVGRYEQYF.

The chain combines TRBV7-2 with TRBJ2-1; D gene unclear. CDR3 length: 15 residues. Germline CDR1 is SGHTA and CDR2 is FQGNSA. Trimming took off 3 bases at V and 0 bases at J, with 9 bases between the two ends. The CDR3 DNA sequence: TGTGCCAGCAGCTTGGACGGCAGCTCCTACAATGAGCAGTTCTTC. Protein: CASSLDGSSYNEQFF.

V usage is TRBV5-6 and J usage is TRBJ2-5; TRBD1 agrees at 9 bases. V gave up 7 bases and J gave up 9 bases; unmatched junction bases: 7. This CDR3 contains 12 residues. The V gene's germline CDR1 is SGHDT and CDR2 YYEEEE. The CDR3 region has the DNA TGTGCCAGCCAGACAGGGGGTAGATCCCAGTACTTC. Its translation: CASQTGGRSQYF.

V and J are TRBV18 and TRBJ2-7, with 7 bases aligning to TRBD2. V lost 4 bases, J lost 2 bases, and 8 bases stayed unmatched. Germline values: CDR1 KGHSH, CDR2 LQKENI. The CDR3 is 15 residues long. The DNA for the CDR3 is TGTGCCAGCTCACGGGGGGGAGGGCCTCCCTACGAGCAGTACTTC. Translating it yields CASSRGGGPPYEQYF. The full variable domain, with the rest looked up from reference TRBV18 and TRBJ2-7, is NAGVMQNPRHLVRRRGQEARLRCSPMKGHSHVYWYRQLPEEGLKFMVYLQKENIIDESGMPKERFSAEFPKEGPSILRIQQVVRGDSAAYFCASSRGGGPPYEQYFGPGTRLTVT.

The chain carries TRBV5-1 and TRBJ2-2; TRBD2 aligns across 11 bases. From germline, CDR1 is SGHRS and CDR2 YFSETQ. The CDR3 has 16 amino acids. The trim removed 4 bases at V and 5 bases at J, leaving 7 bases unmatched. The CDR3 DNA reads TGCGCCAGCAGCCCATTTAGCGGGAGGGGAACCGGGGAGCTGTTTTTT. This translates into CASSPFSGRGTGELFF. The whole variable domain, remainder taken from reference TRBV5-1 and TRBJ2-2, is KAGVTQTPRYLIKTRGQQVTLSCSPISGHRSVSWYQQTPGQGLQFLFEYFSETQRNKGNFPGRFSGRQFSNSRSEMNVSTLELGDSALYLCASSPFSGRGTGELFFGEGSRLTVL.

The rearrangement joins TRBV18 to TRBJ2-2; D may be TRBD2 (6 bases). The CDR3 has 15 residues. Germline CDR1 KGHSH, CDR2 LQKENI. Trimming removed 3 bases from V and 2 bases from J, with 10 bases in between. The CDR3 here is CASSPPGLNTGELFF. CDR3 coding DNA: TGTGCCAGCTCACCCCCGGGACTTAACACCGGGGAGCTGTTTTTT.

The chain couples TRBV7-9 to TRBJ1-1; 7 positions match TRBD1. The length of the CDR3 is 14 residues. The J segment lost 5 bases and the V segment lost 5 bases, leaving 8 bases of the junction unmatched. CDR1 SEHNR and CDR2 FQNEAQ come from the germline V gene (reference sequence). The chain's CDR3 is CASSPTTGRTEAFF. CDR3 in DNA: TGTGCCAGCAGCCCAACGACAGGGAGGACTGAAGCTTTCTTT. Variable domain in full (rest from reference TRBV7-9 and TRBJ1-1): DTGVSQNPRHKITKRGQNVTFRCDPISEHNRLYWYRQTLGQGPEFLTYFQNEAQLEKSRLLSDRFSAERPKGSFSTLEIQRTEQGDSAMYLCASSPTTGRTEAFFGQGTRLTVV.

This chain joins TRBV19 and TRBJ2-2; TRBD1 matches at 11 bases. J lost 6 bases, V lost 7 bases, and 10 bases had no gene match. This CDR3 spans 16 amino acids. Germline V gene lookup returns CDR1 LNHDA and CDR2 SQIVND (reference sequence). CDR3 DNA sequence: TGTGCCAGTACCCCGGGACAGGGGGAATGGCCCGGGGAGCTGTTTTTT. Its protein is CASTPGQGEWPGELFF.

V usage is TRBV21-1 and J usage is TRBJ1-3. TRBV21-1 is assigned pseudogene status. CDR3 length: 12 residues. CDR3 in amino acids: CASSKARNTIYF. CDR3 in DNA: TGTGCCAGCAGCAAAGCCCGAAACACCATATATTTT.

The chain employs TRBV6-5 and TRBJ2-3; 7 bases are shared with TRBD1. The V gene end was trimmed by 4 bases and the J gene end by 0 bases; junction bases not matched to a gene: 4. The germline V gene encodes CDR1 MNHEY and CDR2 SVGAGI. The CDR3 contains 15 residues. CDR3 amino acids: CASSLTGFSTDTQYF. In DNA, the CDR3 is TGTGCCAGCAGTTTGACAGGGTTTAGCACAGATACGCAGTATTTT.

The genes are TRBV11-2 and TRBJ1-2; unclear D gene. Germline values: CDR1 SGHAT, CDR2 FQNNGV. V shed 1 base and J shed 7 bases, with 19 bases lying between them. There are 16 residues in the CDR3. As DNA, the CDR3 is TGTGCCAGCAGCTTAGTGATCGACCCAACCTGGGGTGGCTACACCTTC. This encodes CASSLVIDPTWGGYTF.

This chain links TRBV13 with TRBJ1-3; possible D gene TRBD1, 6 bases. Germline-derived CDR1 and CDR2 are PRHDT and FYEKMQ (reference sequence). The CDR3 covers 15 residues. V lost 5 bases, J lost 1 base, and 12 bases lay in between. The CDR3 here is CASSRTQGSGNTIYF. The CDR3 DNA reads TGTGCCAGCAGCCGGACGCAGGGGTCTGGAAACACCATATATTTT.

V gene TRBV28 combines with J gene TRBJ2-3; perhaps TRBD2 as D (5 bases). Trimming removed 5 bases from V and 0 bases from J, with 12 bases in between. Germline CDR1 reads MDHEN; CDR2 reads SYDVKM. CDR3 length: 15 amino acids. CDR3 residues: CASSPGGPSTDTQYF. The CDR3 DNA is TGTGCCAGCAGTCCAGGAGGTCCTAGCACAGATACGCAGTATTTT.

CDR3 bases: TGCGCCAGCAGCTTATACCCCGGACAGAAGAACACTGAAGCTTTCTTT. Protein: CASSLYPGQKNTEAFF. The chain couples TRBV5-1 to TRBJ1-1, with a weak D call TRBD1 (6 bases). V shed 2 bases and J shed 1 base, with 15 bases lying between them. CDR3 length: 16 residues. CDR1 SGHRS and CDR2 YFSETQ come from the germline V gene.

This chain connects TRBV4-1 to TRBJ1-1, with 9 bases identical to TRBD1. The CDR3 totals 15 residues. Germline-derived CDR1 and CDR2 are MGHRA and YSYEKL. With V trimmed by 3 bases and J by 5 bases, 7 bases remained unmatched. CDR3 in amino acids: CASSQGDRVVTEAFF. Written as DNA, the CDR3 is TGCGCCAGCAGCCAGGGGGACAGGGTGGTGACTGAAGCTTTCTTT.

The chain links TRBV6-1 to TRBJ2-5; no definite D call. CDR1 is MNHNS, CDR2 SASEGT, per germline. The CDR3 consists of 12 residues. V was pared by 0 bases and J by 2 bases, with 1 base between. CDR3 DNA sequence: TGTGCCAGCAGTGAAGCACAAGAGACCCAGTACTTC. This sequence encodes CASSEAQETQYF.

CDR3 region: CAISESWEAGEQFF. The CDR3 coding sequence is TGTGCCATCAGTGAGTCGTGGGAAGCTGGTGAGCAGTTCTTC. This chain uses TRBV10-3 with TRBJ2-1; D remains ambiguous. Germline-derived CDR1 and CDR2 are ENHRY and SYGVKD. The ends were cut back, 0 bases at V and 9 bases at J, with 12 bases in the middle. CDR3 size: 14 residues.

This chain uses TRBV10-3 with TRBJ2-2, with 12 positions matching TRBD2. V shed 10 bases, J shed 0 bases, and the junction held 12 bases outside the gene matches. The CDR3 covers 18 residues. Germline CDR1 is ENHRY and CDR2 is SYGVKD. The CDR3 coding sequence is TGTGCCACCAGCCGCGGGCTAGCGGGGGGGTCGAACACCGGGGAGCTGTTTTTT. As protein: CATSRGLAGGSNTGELFF.

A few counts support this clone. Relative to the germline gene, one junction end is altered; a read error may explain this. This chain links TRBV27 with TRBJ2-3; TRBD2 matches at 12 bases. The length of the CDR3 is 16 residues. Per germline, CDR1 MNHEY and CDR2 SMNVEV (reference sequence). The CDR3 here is CASSLSPPQTSGSPIF. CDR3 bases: TGTGCCAGCAGTTTATCTCCCCCTCAGACTAGCGGGAGCCCCATTTTT.

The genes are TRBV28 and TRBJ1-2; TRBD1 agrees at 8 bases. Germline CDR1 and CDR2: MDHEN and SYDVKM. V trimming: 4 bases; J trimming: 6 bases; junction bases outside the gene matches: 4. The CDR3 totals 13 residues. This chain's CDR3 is CASSSQGADGYTF. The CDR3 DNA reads TGTGCCAGCAGTTCCCAGGGGGCTGATGGCTACACCTTC.

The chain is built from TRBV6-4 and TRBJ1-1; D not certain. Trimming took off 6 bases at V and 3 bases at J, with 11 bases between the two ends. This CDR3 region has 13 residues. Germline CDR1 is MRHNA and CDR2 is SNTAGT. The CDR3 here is CASSAQADTEAFF. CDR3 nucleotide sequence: TGTGCCAGCAGCGCTCAAGCGGACACTGAAGCTTTCTTT.

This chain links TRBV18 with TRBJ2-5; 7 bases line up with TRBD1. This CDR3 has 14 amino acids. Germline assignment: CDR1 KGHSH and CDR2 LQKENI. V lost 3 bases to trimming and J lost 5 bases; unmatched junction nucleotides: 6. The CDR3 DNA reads TGTGCCAGCTCACCCGACAGGGTCCGGGAGACCCAGTACTTC. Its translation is CASSPDRVRETQYF.